This is a list of T cell receptor beta chains from one sample in a study of graft-versus-host responses after intestinal transplantation. These receptors' targets are unknown. Data came from immunoSEQ multiplex PCR; TCRdb stores just in-frame clones and leaves some out. This sample yields nearly 110,000 clones, of which 80% to 90% are seen a single time; around 0.76% belongs to the top ten. The sample here was unstimulated CD4+ T cells sorted from spleen or lymph node cells, taken before transplant. Receptors originate from a human donor who was the organ donor for an intestinal transplant. Each CDR3 is given with its conserved first and last residue. D genes are given only for firm matches. The size field is filled for only some rows; it gives once, few, many or a size class.

. | TRBJ1-5 | once | TRBV6-6 | TGTGCCAGCAGTTACGGGGGTCGAGCCAATCAGCCCCAGCATTTT | CASSYGGRANQPQHF
. | TRBJ1-3 | . | TRBV18 | TGTGCCAGCTCACCACCGTCCGGTCGTAGCTCTGGAAACACCATATATTTT | CASSPPSGRSSGNTIYF
TRBD1 | TRBJ1-3 | . | TRBV19 | TGTGCCAGTAGTACCGGGACAGTCTCTGGAAACACCATATATTTT | CASSTGTVSGNTIYF
TRBD1 | TRBJ2-7 | . | TRBV18 | TGTGCCAGCTCGCTCAACGGACAGGGGATCTACGAGCAGTACTTC | CASSLNGQGIYEQYF
TRBD1 | TRBJ1-2 | . | TRBV11-2 | TGTGCCAGCAGCCCACAAGACAGGGCCCGCTATGGCTACACCTTC | CASSPQDRARYGYTF
. | TRBJ1-2 | . | TRBV5-1 | TGCGCCAGCAGCTTGGAGGGGGGTAGGAGAGGCTACACCTTC | CASSLEGGRRGYTF
. | TRBJ1-2 | . | TRBV7-8 | TGTGCCAGCAGCTTCGCCACCGGACCTGACTATGGCTACACCTTC | CASSFATGPDYGYTF
TRBD1 | TRBJ2-5 | . | TRBV19 | TGTGCCAGTAGTCCACAGGGGAAAGAGACCCAGTACTTC | CASSPQGKETQYF
. | TRBJ2-7 | . | TRBV11-2 | TGTGCCAGCAGCTTAGATTACGGGCCCTCCTACGAGCAGTACTTC | CASSLDYGPSYEQYF
TRBD1 | TRBJ2-3 | . | TRBV6-5 | TGTGCCAGCAGCCCATCCGGGACAGGGCAATTGGGGCAGTATTTT | CASSPSGTGQLGQYF
. | TRBJ1-3 | . | TRBV9 | TGTGCCAGCAGCGCCAGTGGGCAGACAGCTTTTGGAAACACCATATATTTT | CASSASGQTAFGNTIYF
TRBD1 | TRBJ1-1 | . | TRBV10-3 | TGTGCCATCAGCACCCCTGACAGGGGACAGGGTTTACCTGAAGCTTTCTTT | CAISTPDRGQGLPEAFF
. | TRBJ2-7 | . | TRBV30 | TGTGCCTGGAGTCAGGCCTACGAGCAGTACTTC | CAWSQAYEQYF
. | TRBJ2-7 | . | TRBV5-6 | TGTGCCAGCAGCTTGCAGGGGAAGGGCACCTACGAGCAGTACTTC | CASSLQGKGTYEQYF
. | TRBJ1-1 | once | TRBV7-9 | TGTGCCAGCAGCTCCCTTGCGGAGGGATCAGCTTTCTTT | CASSSLAEGSAFF
. | TRBJ2-7 | . | TRBV15 | TGTGCCACCAGCAGAGAAACGAGCTCCTACGAGCAGTACTTC | CATSRETSSYEQYF
. | TRBJ2-3 | once | TRBV7-9 | TGTGCCAGCAGCTTAGACAGGGTTGCAGATACGCAGTATTTT | CASSLDRVADTQYF
. | TRBJ1-1 | . | TRBV5-1 | TGCGCCAGCAGCTTGGCCCCGATGACACCAAACACTGAAGCTTTCTTT | CASSLAPMTPNTEAFF
TRBD1 | TRBJ2-3 | . | TRBV12-5 | TGTGCTAGTGGTTTGGACCCGGACAGGCCAATAACAGATACGCAGTATTTT | CASGLDPDRPITDTQYF
TRBD1 | TRBJ2-2 | . | TRBV7-7 | TGTGCCAGCAGCTCGGACAGGGCAGCCGGGGAGCTGTTTTTT | CASSSDRAAGELFF
TRBD2 | TRBJ2-3 | . | TRBV9 | TGTGCCAGCAGCGGGACTAGGTCAGATACGCAGTATTTT | CASSGTRSDTQYF
. | TRBJ2-3 | . | TRBV5-4 | TGTGCCAGCAGCTCACAACCTAGGACAGATACGCAGTATTTT | CASSSQPRTDTQYF
TRBD2 | TRBJ2-1 | once | TRBV5-4 | TGTGCCAGCAGCCCGGGGGGGAGTCCCTTAGGGAATGAGCAGTTCTTC | CASSPGGSPLGNEQFF
TRBD2 | TRBJ2-3 | . | TRBV7-2 | TGTGCCAGCAGCGAAGCGGGGGACACAGATACGCAGTATTTT | CASSEAGDTDTQYF
. | TRBJ2-2 | . | TRBV5-1 | TGCGCCAGCAGCTACGACTCAACCACCGGGGAGCTGTTTTTT | CASSYDSTTGELFF
. | TRBJ2-1 | once | TRBV7-2 | TGTGCCAGCAGCTTAGGCCCTTACAATGAGCAGTTCTTC | CASSLGPYNEQFF
. | TRBJ2-7 | . | TRBV5-6 | TGTGCCAGCAGCGATGCTGGATTCTACGAGCAGTACTTC | CASSDAGFYEQYF
. | TRBJ2-5 | . | TRBV5-4 | TGTGCCAGCAAGGGCGGGCCCCGGGGTGAAGAGACCCAGTACTTC | CASKGGPRGEETQYF
TRBD1 | TRBJ1-2 | . | TRBV9 | TGTGCCAGCAGCGCCAATTATGACAGGGCCGGAGTGGGCTACACCTTC | CASSANYDRAGVGYTF
. | TRBJ1-1 | . | TRBV7-3 | TGTGCCAGCAGCACTGGAACGGGGAGGGCTGAAGCTTTCTTT | CASSTGTGRAEAFF
TRBD2 | TRBJ2-5 | . | TRBV7-6 | TGTGCCAGCAGCTTAGAATTGATTAGCGGGGGGGCCCACGAGACCCAGTACTTC | CASSLELISGGAHETQYF
. | TRBJ2-1 | once | TRBV4-1 | TGCGCCAGCAGCCAACAGTGGACCGATGAGCAGTTCTTC | CASSQQWTDEQFF
. | TRBJ2-3 | . | TRBV9 | TGTGCCAGCAGCGTATCAGCGGAGGGGCCCCTAGATACGCAGTATTTT | CASSVSAEGPLDTQYF
TRBD1 | TRBJ1-2 | . | TRBV11-2 | TGTGCCAGCAGCTTTACCCGGACAGGGGGCACCTATGGCTACACCTTC | CASSFTRTGGTYGYTF
. | TRBJ1-6 | . | TRBV6-6 | TGTGCCAGCAGTTACATGGGCGGGGAAGGACCCCTCCACTTT | CASSYMGGEGPLHF
. | TRBJ1-5 | . | TRBV4-1 | TGCGCCAGCAGCCAAGTGGGGGGGAATAGCAATCAGCCCCAGCATTTT | CASSQVGGNSNQPQHF
. | TRBJ2-3 | . | TRBV18 | TGTGCCAGCTCCCTAACCAGGCAGTGGGGCACAGATACGCAGTATTTT | CASSLTRQWGTDTQYF
TRBD1 | TRBJ1-1 | . | TRBV5-1 | TGCGCCAGCAGCCTGGACCCGGGACAGAGGAACACTGAAGCTTTCTTT | CASSLDPGQRNTEAFF
. | TRBJ1-1 | . | TRBV6-1 | TGTGCCAGCATCCCAAATGGCAGGCTCACTGAAGCTTTCTTT | CASIPNGRLTEAFF
. | TRBJ1-3 | medium-sized | TRBV6-6 | TGTGCCAGCAGTTCTAACGGAAACACCATATATTTT | CASSSNGNTIYF
. | TRBJ2-5 | . | TRBV30 | TGTGCCTGGAGTGTACCCCAGGAGACCCAGTACTTC | CAWSVPQETQYF
. | TRBJ1-2 | . | TRBV6-1 | TGTGCCAGCATGTCGGGACACTATGGCTACACCTTC | CASMSGHYGYTF
TRBD1 | TRBJ2-7 | . | TRBV19 | TGTGCCAGTAGTAAAGACGGACAGGGGTTCCAAACCTACGAGCAGTACTTC | CASSKDGQGFQTYEQYF
TRBD2 | TRBJ2-3 | once | TRBV6-1 | TGTGCCAGCAGTATCAAGCGGGGGGGCACAGATACGCAGTATTTT | CASSIKRGGTDTQYF
. | TRBJ1-1 | . | TRBV18 | TGTGCCAGCGTTCGGACCATCGGTGTCTCGGAAGCTTTCTTT | CASVRTIGVSEAFF
TRBD1 | TRBJ2-7 | . | TRBV5-4 | TGTGCCAGCAGCGGGCCGGGACAGGGGTTCTACGAGCAGTACTTC | CASSGPGQGFYEQYF
TRBD2 | TRBJ2-5 | . | TRBV7-9 | TGTGCCAGCAGCCGACTAGCAACGGAGACCCAGTACTTC | CASSRLATETQYF
. | TRBJ1-4 | . | TRBV2 | TGTGCCAGCAAAATCTTACAGGGCATGAATGAAAAACTGTTTTTT | CASKILQGMNEKLFF
. | TRBJ1-5 | medium-sized | TRBV19 | TGTGCCAGTAGTATAGACAGGGGTCAGCCCCAGCATTTT | CASSIDRGQPQHF